These 29 T cell receptor beta chains share one sample of origin, sequenced in a study of graft-versus-host responses after intestinal transplantation. Their specific antigens are unknown. Data came from immunoSEQ multiplex PCR; TCRdb stores just in-frame clones and leaves some out. The sample consists of more than 85,000 clones, 90% to 95% of them appearing once. The material sequenced was unstimulated CD8+ T cells sorted from spleen or lymph node cells, taken before intestinal transplant. The receptors here all came from a human donor who received an intestinal transplant.

This clone was seen once. The chain carries TRBV19 and TRBJ2-7; tentatively, D is TRBD2 (7 bases). V lost 5 bases to trimming and J lost 0 bases, with 17 bases between them. The CDR3 is made up of 16 amino acids. Germline V gene data show CDR1 as LNHDA and CDR2 as SQIVND (reference sequence). CDR3: CASSFAGEGTSYEQYF. CDR3 DNA sequence: TGTGCCAGTAGTTTCGCAGGGGAGGGAACCTCCTACGAGCAGTACTTC.

As to this clone: Additional DNA sequences in this sample encode the identical CDR3. The chain carries TRBV19 and TRBJ1-6, with D tentatively TRBD1 (5 bases). The ends were cut back, 5 bases at V and 3 bases at J, with 11 bases in the middle. Germline CDR1 is LNHDA and CDR2 is SQIVND (reference sequence). This CDR3 comprises 15 residues. CDR3 in amino acids: CASSLGGGYNSPLHF. In DNA, the CDR3 is TGTGCCAGTAGTCTCGGCGGGGGCTATAATTCACCCCTCCACTTT.

The chain couples TRBV13 to TRBJ2-5, with 12 positions matching TRBD2. The CDR3 extends over 16 amino acids. CDR1 is PRHDT, CDR2 FYEKMQ, per germline (reference sequence). The V gene end was trimmed by 5 bases and the J gene end by 4 bases; junction bases not matched to a gene: 8. CDR3 protein: CASSPLAGGPRETQYF. The DNA of the CDR3 is TGTGCCAGCAGCCCCCTAGCGGGGGGGCCCAGAGAGACCCAGTACTTC.

J is TRBJ1-2 and V is TRBV9; tentatively, D is TRBD1 (5 bases). The germline V and J ends were trimmed by 2 bases and 4 bases, with 15 bases remaining between them. This CDR3 spans 15 amino acids. Germline V gene sequence: CDR1 SGDLS, CDR2 YYNGEE. The CDR3 loop reads CASSVRQGAGYGYTF. CDR3 in DNA: TGTGCCAGCAGCGTTAGGCAGGGAGCGGGCTATGGCTACACCTTC.

Written as DNA, the CDR3 is TGTGCCAGCAGCTCGGGACTGACAACCTACGAGCAGTACTTC. Translation gives CASSSGLTTYEQYF. The chain employs TRBV13 and TRBJ2-7; a weak D match, TRBD2 (6 bases). The CDR3 has 14 amino acids. Germline V lookup: CDR1 PRHDT, CDR2 FYEKMQ (reference sequence). Trimming stripped 4 bases from V and 2 bases from J, with 12 bases between.

The rearrangement links TRBV27 to TRBJ2-2; 7 bases are a match to TRBD2. The CDR3 sequence is 13 residues long. Germline V gene lookup returns CDR1 MNHEY and CDR2 SMNVEV (reference sequence). With V trimmed by 6 bases and J by 5 bases, 3 bases remained unmatched. This CDR3 reads CASRGRGTGELFF. The CDR3 DNA is TGTGCCAGCAGGGGGAGGGGAACCGGGGAGCTGTTTTTT.

J is TRBJ2-2 and V is TRBV6-5; maybe TRBD1 (5 bases). CDR1 and CDR2 (germline): MNHEY, SVGAGI. V was pared by 3 bases and J by 4 bases, with 9 bases between. This CDR3 has 14 residues. The CDR3 reads CASSYTGVTGELFF. The CDR3 DNA follows: TGTGCCAGCAGTTATACAGGAGTCACCGGGGAGCTGTTTTTT.

Only one count was recorded for this clone. J is TRBJ2-1 and V is TRBV6-5, with 12 bases fitting TRBD2. V shed 5 bases and J 4 bases; nucleotides not matched to a gene: 3. The CDR3 runs to 15 residues. Looked up from germline, CDR1 is MNHEY and CDR2 is SVGAGI. Here the CDR3 reads CASSKLAGGYNEQFF. CDR3 DNA: TGTGCCAGCAGTAAACTAGCGGGGGGTTACAATGAGCAGTTCTTC.

The chain employs TRBV29-1 and TRBJ2-7, with 9 bases lining up with TRBD1. J was trimmed by 6 bases and V by 2 bases; bases with no gene match: 8. This CDR3 comprises 14 residues. Germline V gene lookup returns CDR1 SQVTM and CDR2 ANQGSEA. CDR3: CSVELGTGTTEQYF. The CDR3 region has the DNA TGCAGCGTTGAATTGGGGACAGGGACCACCGAGCAGTACTTC.

The chain is built from TRBV23-1 and TRBJ1-1; D gene uncertain. TRBV23-1 falls under the ORF class, with uncertain function. This CDR3 region has 14 residues. Trimming cost V 4 bases and J 6 bases, with 15 bases left between them. The CDR3: CASSLHDREAEAFF. As DNA, the CDR3 is TGCGCCAGCAGTCTCCATGATCGGGAGGCTGAAGCTTTCTTT.

This chain joins TRBV27 and TRBJ2-2, with TRBD1 identical over 9 bases. The CDR3 length is 15 residues. The V gene's germline CDR1 is MNHEY and CDR2 SMNVEV (reference sequence). V lost 5 bases to trimming and J lost 4 bases; unmatched junction nucleotides: 5. CDR3 sequence (DNA): TGTGCCAGCAGTCCTCGACAGGGGGTCACCGGGGAGCTGTTTTTT. Translating gives CASSPRQGVTGELFF.

This chain connects TRBV2 to TRBJ1-6; 7 positions match TRBD1. The V segment lost 4 bases and the J segment 1 base; nucleotides outside the gene matches: 7. The CDR3 is 17 residues long. The germline V gene has CDR1 SNHLY and CDR2 FYNNEI. The CDR3 region is CASSGSQGGSYNSPLHF. CDR3 nucleotides: TGTGCCAGCAGTGGTTCTCAGGGGGGATCCTATAATTCACCCCTCCACTTT.

This chain uses TRBV19 with TRBJ1-1, with TRBD1 matching 7 bases. V shed 7 bases, J shed 1 base, and the junction held 9 bases outside the gene matches. CDR1 is LNHDA and CDR2 is SQIVND in the germline V gene (reference sequence). This CDR3 is 15 amino acids long. In nucleotides, the CDR3 is TGTGCCAGTACCGGACAGGCCTTAGGGAACACTGAAGCTTTCTTT. As protein: CASTGQALGNTEAFF.

The chain links TRBV19 to TRBJ1-1, with TRBD1 matching over 8 bases. CDR1 is LNHDA, CDR2 SQIVND, per germline (reference sequence). The CDR3 is 17 residues long. V shed 5 bases, J shed 2 bases, and the junction held 13 bases outside the gene matches. The CDR3 DNA follows: TGTGCCAGTAGTCTAGGGGCGGCAGGGGGCTTAAACACTGAAGCTTTCTTT. Translation: CASSLGAAGGLNTEAFF.

There are a few counts of this clone. The gene calls are TRBV6-5 and TRBJ1-4; 7 nucleotides align to TRBD1. Germline V gives CDR1 MNHEY, CDR2 SVGAGI. The CDR3 is 14 residues long. Germline trimming cut 6 bases from V and 7 bases from J; bases unmatched to any gene: 8. The DNA for the CDR3 is TGTGCCAGCAGATTACAGGGGATGGGTGAAAAACTGTTTTTT. It is translated as CASRLQGMGEKLFF.

The gene calls are TRBV27 and TRBJ2-7; 7 positions agree with TRBD1. The trim removed 2 bases at V and 3 bases at J, leaving 4 bases unmatched. CDR3 size: 14 residues. Germline V CDR1 and CDR2: MNHEY, SMNVEV (reference sequence). DNA of the CDR3: TGTGCCAGCAGTTTAGGATCAGGGGGCTACGAGCAGTACTTC. It encodes CASSLGSGGYEQYF.

The V and J genes are TRBV9 and TRBJ1-1; 7 bases match TRBD1. Trimming cost V 0 bases and J 2 bases; bases outside gene matches: 10. The CDR3 spans 17 residues. Germline-derived CDR1 and CDR2 are SGDLS and YYNGEE. The CDR3 region has the DNA TGTGCCAGCAGCGTAGATTTAGGAGGAGGGGGCAACACTGAAGCTTTCTTT. It is translated as CASSVDLGGGGNTEAFF.

As to this clone: This same CDR3 is encoded by further DNA sequences in the sample. V and J are TRBV18 and TRBJ1-6, with 7 nucleotides matching TRBD1. The J segment lost 9 bases and the V segment lost 4 bases, leaving 12 bases of the junction unmatched. Looked up from germline, CDR1 is KGHSH and CDR2 is LQKENI. CDR3 length: 16 amino acids. The CDR3 loop reads CASSQDREYYGSPLHF. Here the CDR3 DNA reads TGTGCCAGCTCACAAGACAGGGAGTATTATGGTTCACCCCTCCACTTT.

Of note for this clone: The CDR3 does not end in the conserved phenylalanine or tryptophan, so this is likely a read error. The rearrangement joins TRBV7-9 to TRBJ1-1; tentative D call: TRBD1 (5 bases). V was shortened by 4 bases and J by 0 bases, with 24 bases between the two germline ends. In germline, CDR1 is SEHNR, CDR2 FQNEAQ (reference sequence). CDR3 length equals 19 residues. CDR3 bases: TGTGCCAGCAGCTCACCCGGGGGATGGGGGGGGATCCTGAACACTGAAGCTTTCCTT. Translating it yields CASSSPGGWGGILNTEAFL.

J is TRBJ2-7 and V is TRBV29-1; D is perhaps TRBD2 (6 bases). V lost 4 bases, J lost 1 base, and 11 bases lay in between. Germline V gene sequence: CDR1 SQVTM, CDR2 ANQGSEA. CDR3 length: 13 amino acids. CDR3 DNA: TGCAGCGTTGGCTCGGGGGAGTCCTACGAGCAGTACTTC. Translation: CSVGSGESYEQYF.

The chain combines TRBV27 with TRBJ2-6, with D possibly TRBD1 on 5 matching bases. Per the germline V gene, CDR1 is MNHEY and CDR2 is SMNVEV (reference sequence). This CDR3 spans 17 amino acids. The V gene lost 5 bases and the J gene lost 1 base, with 15 bases spanning the gap. The CDR3, as DNA: TGTGCCAGCAGTGGTACCTTGGACAAGTCTGGGGCCAACGTCCTGACTTTC. It codes for CASSGTLDKSGANVLTF.

This rearrangement joins TRBV10-2 to TRBJ1-1; TRBD1 matches at 7 bases. Per the germline V gene, CDR1 is WSHSY and CDR2 is SAAADI. With V trimmed by 3 bases and J by 7 bases, 8 bases remained unmatched. The CDR3 spans 14 residues. The CDR3 loop is CASSEEGARSEAFF. CDR3 DNA: TGCGCCAGCAGTGAAGAGGGGGCGCGAAGTGAAGCTTTCTTT.

The V gene is TRBV15, the J gene TRBJ2-3; maybe TRBD1 (5 bases). The CDR3 extends over 13 amino acids. Per the germline V gene, CDR1 is LNHNV and CDR2 is YYDKDF (reference sequence). Trimming left V 1 base short and J 3 bases short, with 5 bases between. In DNA form, the CDR3 reads TGTGCCACCAGCAGAGCAGGGACAGATACGCAGTATTTT. Its translation is CATSRAGTDTQYF.

The chain links TRBV27 to TRBJ1-2, with 9 bases that match TRBD1. This CDR3 spans 13 amino acids. V shed 2 bases, J shed 6 bases, and the junction held 1 base outside the gene matches. Germline V gene sequence: CDR1 MNHEY, CDR2 SMNVEV (reference sequence). This CDR3 reads CASSLRTGDGYTF. In DNA form, the CDR3 reads TGTGCCAGCAGTTTAAGGACAGGGGATGGCTACACCTTC.

The rearrangement joins TRBV12-2 to TRBJ1-2. TRBV12-2 constitutes a pseudogene. The CDR3 runs to 23 residues. Here the CDR3 reads CASRLVMPCLNTGWRAPNYGYTF. CDR3 DNA: TGTGCAAGTCGCTTAGTGATGCCCTGCTTAAATACTGGTTGGAGGGCGCCTAACTATGGCTACACCTTC.

The count of this clone is one. This chain links TRBV18 with TRBJ2-1; the D gene is possibly TRBD2 (6 bases). Germline CDR1 KGHSH, CDR2 LQKENI. CDR3 length: 16 amino acids. V lost 4 bases and J lost 6, with 19 bases in between. For the CDR3, the DNA is TGTGCCAGCTCACAAATATCGGGGGTTAAAGTCAATGAGCAGTTCTTC. Amino acids: CASSQISGVKVNEQFF.

The rearrangement uses TRBV30 and TRBJ1-1; a weak D match, TRBD1 (6 bases). Trimming left V 1 base short and J 11 bases short, with 11 bases between. Germline CDR1 reads GTSNPN; CDR2 reads SVGIG (reference sequence). The CDR3 spans 11 residues. The CDR3 nucleotides read TGTGCCTGGAGTGGAGGGGGGGCGGCTTTCTTT. Translating it yields CAWSGGGAAFF.

The CDR3 DNA reads TGCGCCAGCAGCCAAGCAGGGGGACAGCTCCACTTT. Its translation: CASSQAGGQLHF. The chain couples TRBV4-1 to TRBJ1-6; TRBD1 matches at 7 bases. The V gene end was trimmed by 1 base and the J gene end by 16 bases; junction bases not matched to a gene: 4. This CDR3 is 12 amino acids long. CDR1 and CDR2 from the germline V gene are MGHRA and YSYEKL.

The chain carries TRBV6-5 and TRBJ1-5; 10 nucleotides align to TRBD1. In germline, CDR1 is MNHEY, CDR2 SVGAGI. J was trimmed by 2 bases and V by 7 bases; bases with no gene match: 5. This CDR3 has 15 residues. The CDR3 protein is CASTGTGVGNQPQHF. The CDR3 DNA follows: TGTGCCAGCACCGGGACAGGGGTAGGCAATCAGCCCCAGCATTTT.